A selection of T cell receptor beta chains follows, all from one sample in a study of blood T cell repertoires in COVID-19. Profiled with immunoSEQ multiplex PCR; TCRdb holds only in-frame clones, not every one. The data contain roughly 290,000 clones, around four fifths of them singletons. Sequencing was performed on peripheral blood. The receptors were gathered from a woman in her fifties or sixties with active or convalescent COVID-19. CDR3s include the opening cysteine and the closing phenylalanine or tryptophan. The D gene is left open where the match is weak. Part of the rows lack a size; the others show once, few, many or a class for expanded clones.

few	TRBV2	TRBJ1-1	NA	CASSAEEIYTEAFF	TGTGCCAGCAGTGCAGAGGAGATTTACACTGAAGCTTTCTTT
once	TRBV5-8	TRBJ1-1	NA	CASSFETGNTEAFF	TGTGCCAGCAGCTTTGAGACGGGTAACACTGAAGCTTTCTTT
many	TRBV2	TRBJ1-1	TRBD1	CASIVDRGTEAFF	TGTGCCAGCATCGTGGACAGGGGCACTGAAGCTTTCTTT
NA	TRBV19	TRBJ2-7	TRBD2	CARRGRAAYEQYF	TGTGCCAGGCGGGGGAGGGCCGCCTACGAGCAGTACTTC
NA	TRBV2	TRBJ1-2	NA	CASSELGQGYGYTF	TGTGCCAGCAGTGAATTAGGGCAGGGGTATGGCTACACCTTC
NA	TRBV2	TRBJ2-1	TRBD2	CASKKGLGLAEFQEQFF	TGTGCCAGCAAGAAGGGTTTGGGACTAGCGGAATTCCAAGAGCAGTTCTTC
NA	TRBV5-5	TRBJ2-5	NA	CASRVQQTQYF	TGTGCCAGCAGGGTACAACAGACCCAGTACTTC
NA	TRBV13	TRBJ1-2	TRBD1	CASSYSGGRGYGYTF	TGTGCCAGCAGCTATTCAGGGGGTCGCGGCTATGGCTACACCTTC
NA	TRBV7-9	TRBJ1-2	TRBD1	CASSLGTGYGYTF	TGTGCCAGCAGCTTAGGGACAGGTTACGGCTACACCTTC
NA	TRBV25-1	TRBJ2-1	TRBD2	CANSGLAGRPYPNEQFF	TGTGCCAACTCGGGACTAGCGGGCCGCCCGTACCCCAATGAGCAGTTCTTC
NA	TRBV19	TRBJ2-1	TRBD2	CASSIYSGLGANEQFF	TGTGCCAGTAGTATCTACTCGGGACTAGGGGCAAATGAGCAGTTCTTC
few	TRBV3-1/TRBV3-2	TRBJ1-1	NA	CASSQGTKVRAFF	TGTGCCAGCAGCCAAGGTACTAAGGTGAGAGCTTTCTTT
NA	TRBV6-5	TRBJ2-1	NA	CASSYSTLNEQFF	TGTGCCAGCAGTTACTCGACTCTCAATGAGCAGTTCTTC
NA	TRBV5-1	TRBJ2-3	NA	CASSLGLVTTDTQYF	TGCGCCAGCAGCTTGGGACTAGTGACGACAGATACGCAGTATTTT
NA	TRBV5-1	TRBJ2-2	TRBD1	CASSSTDRDSSGELFF	TGCGCCAGCAGCTCGACGGACAGGGACTCCAGCGGGGAGCTGTTTTTT
NA	TRBV10-3	TRBJ1-2	NA	CAISEGPPGYTF	TGTGCCATCAGTGAGGGGCCCCCCGGCTACACCTTC
NA	TRBV28	TRBJ2-1	TRBD2	CASSKPLLAGGRNEQFF	TGTGCCAGCAGCAAACCCTTACTAGCGGGAGGACGCAATGAGCAGTTCTTC
NA	TRBV9	TRBJ2-7	TRBD2	CASSPASGSYEQYF	TGTGCCAGCAGCCCCGCTAGCGGTTCCTACGAGCAGTACTTC
NA	TRBV9	TRBJ2-6	NA	CASSPLPGSGANVLTF	TGTGCCAGCAGCCCTTTGCCGGGGTCTGGGGCCAACGTCCTGACTTTC
NA	TRBV19	TRBJ1-5	NA	CASSLQGVLNQPQHF	TGTGCCAGTAGTCTTCAGGGTGTCCTTAATCAGCCCCAGCATTTT
NA	TRBV7-6	TRBJ2-2	TRBD2	CATSPEASGANTGELFF	TGTGCCACTTCCCCAGAGGCTAGCGGGGCGAACACCGGGGAGCTGTTTTTT
NA	TRBV19	TRBJ2-4	TRBD1	CASSMWDRGPKYIQYF	TGTGCCAGTAGTATGTGGGACAGGGGCCCTAAATACATTCAGTACTTC
NA	TRBV18	TRBJ2-7	TRBD2	CASSRRIPGLAEAYEQYF	TGTGCCAGCTCACGTCGAATCCCGGGACTAGCGGAGGCCTACGAGCAGTACTTC
NA	TRBV2	TRBJ2-7	TRBD2	CASSELTSGVEQYF	TGTGCCAGCAGTGAACTGACTAGCGGAGTGGAGCAGTACTTC
NA	TRBV14	TRBJ1-1	NA	CASSQEDSKAFF	TGTGCCAGCAGCCAAGAGGACAGCAAAGCTTTCTTT